This T cell receptor (beta chain) derives from a study of T-cell reconstitution after alpha-beta-depleted transplantation in children. This clonotype was seen a few times. Antigen specificity is unknown. The study's findings and limits: Reports say that about two months after transplant, the alpha-beta T cells came out of several hundred graft clones that had expanded. It was newly produced T cells that mostly accounted for T-cell counts and diversity one year after transplant. For some patients, TCRbeta diversity was high at day 60 because of recipient T cells and thymic progenitors that survived.

Germline assignment: CDR1 SGHDT and CDR2 YYEEEE. V was pared by 3 bases and J by 10 bases, with 8 bases between. The CDR3 has 11 amino acids. Preparing the TCRbeta library involved the use of unique molecular identifiers. MiXCR, run by TCRdb on the PCR reads, gives a single entry per CDR3 protein. Here the sample spans 500,000 to 650,000 distinct CDR3 sequences, about an eighth being singletons. Here the sequenced sample was PBMCs, mostly from graft donor cells, taken 180 days after TCRalphabeta/CD19-depleted stem cell transplant. The sequence came from a female patient aged 2 to 10 who had a stem cell transplant for aplastic anemia, so the T cells may come from the graft donor. The V gene is TRBV5-6, the J gene TRBJ2-1; D is possibly TRBD1 (6 bases). The CDR3, as DNA: TGTGCCAGCAGCTACAGGGCGGAGCAGTTCTTC. It specifies CASSYRAEQFF.